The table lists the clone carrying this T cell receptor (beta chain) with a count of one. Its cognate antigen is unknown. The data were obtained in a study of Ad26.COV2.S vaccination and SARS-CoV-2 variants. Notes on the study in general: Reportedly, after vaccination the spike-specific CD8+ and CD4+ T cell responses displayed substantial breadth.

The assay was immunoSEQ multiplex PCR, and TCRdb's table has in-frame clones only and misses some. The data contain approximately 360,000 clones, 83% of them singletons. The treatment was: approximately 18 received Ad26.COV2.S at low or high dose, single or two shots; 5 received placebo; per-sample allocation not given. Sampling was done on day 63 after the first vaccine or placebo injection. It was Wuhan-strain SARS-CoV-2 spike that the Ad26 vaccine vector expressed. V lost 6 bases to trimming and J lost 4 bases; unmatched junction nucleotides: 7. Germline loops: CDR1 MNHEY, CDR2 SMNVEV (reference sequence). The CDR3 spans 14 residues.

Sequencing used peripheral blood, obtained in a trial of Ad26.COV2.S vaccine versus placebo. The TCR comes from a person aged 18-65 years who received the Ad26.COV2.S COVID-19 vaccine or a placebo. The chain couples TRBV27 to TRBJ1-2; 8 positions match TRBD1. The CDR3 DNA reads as TGTGCCAGCAGCTACGGACAGGGCGGCTATGGCTACACCTTC. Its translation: CASSYGQGGYGYTF.